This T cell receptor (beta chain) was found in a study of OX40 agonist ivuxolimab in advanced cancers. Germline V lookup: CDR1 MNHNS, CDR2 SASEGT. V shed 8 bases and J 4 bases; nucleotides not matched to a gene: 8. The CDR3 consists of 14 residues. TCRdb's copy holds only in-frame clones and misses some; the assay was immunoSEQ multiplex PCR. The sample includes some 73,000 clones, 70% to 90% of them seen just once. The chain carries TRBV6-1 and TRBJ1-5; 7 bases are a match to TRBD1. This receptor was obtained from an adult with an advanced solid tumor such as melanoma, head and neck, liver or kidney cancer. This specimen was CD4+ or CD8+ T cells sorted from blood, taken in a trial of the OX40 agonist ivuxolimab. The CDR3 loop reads CASGMTGLNQPQHF. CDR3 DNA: TGTGCCAGCGGGATGACAGGGCTGAATCAGCCCCAGCATTTT.